This TCR beta chain was sequenced for a study of blood T cell repertoires in COVID-19. Study-level background: Samples taken during acute and convalescent COVID-19 were collected in the United States, Italy and Spain.

Generated by immunoSEQ multiplex PCR, the TCRdb table keeps only in-frame clones and is missing some. The sample has approximately 170,000 clones, 82% seen once. V lost 3 bases, J lost 0 bases, and 9 bases lay in between. Looked up from germline, CDR1 is SGHAT and CDR2 is FQNNGV. The CDR3 is 15 amino acids. The sequence was obtained from a woman at least 80 years old with active or convalescent COVID-19. The sample was peripheral blood. V usage is TRBV11-2 and J usage is TRBJ2-1; the D gene is possibly TRBD2 (5 bases). In DNA form, the CDR3 reads TGTGCCAGCAGCTTGAGCGGCCGCTCCTACAATGAGCAGTTCTTC. Translating it yields CASSLSGRSYNEQFF.